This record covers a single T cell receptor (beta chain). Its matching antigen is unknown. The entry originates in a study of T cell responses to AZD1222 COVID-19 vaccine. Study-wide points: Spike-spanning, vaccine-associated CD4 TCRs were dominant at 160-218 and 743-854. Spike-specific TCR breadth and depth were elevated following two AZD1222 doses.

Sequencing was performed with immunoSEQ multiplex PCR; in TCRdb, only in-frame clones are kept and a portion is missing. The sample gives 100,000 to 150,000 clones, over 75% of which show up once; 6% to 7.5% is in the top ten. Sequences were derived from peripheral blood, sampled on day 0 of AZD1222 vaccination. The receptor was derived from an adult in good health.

The CDR3 DNA reads as TGTGCCAGTAGTATAATCCTCAGGGAGAATGAGCAGTTCTTC. Translation: CASSIILRENEQFF. The chain recombines TRBV19 with TRBJ2-1, with D perhaps matching TRBD1 or TRBD2 (5 bases each). The CDR3 loop spans 14 amino acids. V lost 2 bases and J lost 7, with 12 bases in between. Germline V lookup: CDR1 LNHDA, CDR2 SQIVND (reference sequence).